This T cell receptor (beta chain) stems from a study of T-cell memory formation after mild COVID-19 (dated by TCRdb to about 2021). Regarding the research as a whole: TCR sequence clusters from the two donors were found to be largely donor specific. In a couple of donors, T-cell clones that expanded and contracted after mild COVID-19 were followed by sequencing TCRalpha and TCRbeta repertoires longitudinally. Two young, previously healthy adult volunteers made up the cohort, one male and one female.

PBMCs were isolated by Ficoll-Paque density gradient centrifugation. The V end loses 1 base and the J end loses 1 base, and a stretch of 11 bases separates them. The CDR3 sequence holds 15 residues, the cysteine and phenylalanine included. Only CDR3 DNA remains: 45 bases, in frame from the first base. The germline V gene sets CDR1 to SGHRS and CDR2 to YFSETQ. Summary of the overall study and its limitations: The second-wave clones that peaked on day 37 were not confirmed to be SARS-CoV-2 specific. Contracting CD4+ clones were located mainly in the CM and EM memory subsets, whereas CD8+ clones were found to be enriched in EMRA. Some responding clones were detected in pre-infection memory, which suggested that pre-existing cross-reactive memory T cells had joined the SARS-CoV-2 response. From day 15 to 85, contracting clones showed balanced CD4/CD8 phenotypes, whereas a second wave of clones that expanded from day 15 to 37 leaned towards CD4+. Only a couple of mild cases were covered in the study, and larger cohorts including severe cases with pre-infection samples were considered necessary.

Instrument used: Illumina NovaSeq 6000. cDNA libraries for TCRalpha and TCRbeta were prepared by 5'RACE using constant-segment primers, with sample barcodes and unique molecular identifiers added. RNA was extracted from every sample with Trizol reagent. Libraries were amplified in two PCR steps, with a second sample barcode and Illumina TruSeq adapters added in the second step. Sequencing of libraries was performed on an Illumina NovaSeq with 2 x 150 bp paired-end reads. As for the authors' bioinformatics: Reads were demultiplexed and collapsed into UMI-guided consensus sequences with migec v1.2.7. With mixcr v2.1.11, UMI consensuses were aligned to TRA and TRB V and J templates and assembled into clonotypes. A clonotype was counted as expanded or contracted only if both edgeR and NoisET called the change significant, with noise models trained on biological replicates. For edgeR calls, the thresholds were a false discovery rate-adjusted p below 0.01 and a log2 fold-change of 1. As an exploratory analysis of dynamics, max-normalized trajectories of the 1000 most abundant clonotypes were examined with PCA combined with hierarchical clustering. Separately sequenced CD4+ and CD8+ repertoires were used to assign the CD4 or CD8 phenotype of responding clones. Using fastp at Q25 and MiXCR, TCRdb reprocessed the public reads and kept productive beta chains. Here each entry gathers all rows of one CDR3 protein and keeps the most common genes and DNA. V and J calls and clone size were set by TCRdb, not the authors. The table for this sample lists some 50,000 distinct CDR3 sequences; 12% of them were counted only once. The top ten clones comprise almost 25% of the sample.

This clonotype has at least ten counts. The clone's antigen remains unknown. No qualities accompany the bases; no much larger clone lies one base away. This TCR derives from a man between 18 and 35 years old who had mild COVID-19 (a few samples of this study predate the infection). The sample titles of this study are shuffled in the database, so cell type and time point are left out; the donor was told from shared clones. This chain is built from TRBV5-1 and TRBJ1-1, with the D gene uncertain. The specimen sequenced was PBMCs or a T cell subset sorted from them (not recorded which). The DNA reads TGCGCCAGCAGCTTGTCCTTGGCAGAGAACACTGAAGCTTTCTTT. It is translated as CASSLSLAENTEAFF.